Only a few counts were recorded for the clone carrying this TCR beta chain. As yet, its antigen is unknown. The record originates from a study of response to subunit inactivated influenza vaccine. MiXCR was run by TCRdb on the RT-PCR reads, yielding one entry per CDR3 protein. The sample lists roughly 460,000 distinct CDR3 sequences, over 9.5% seen once, with less than 15% in the top ten. Germline CDR1 and CDR2: SGHVS and FQNEAQ. This CDR3 contains 14 residues. V was shortened by 1 base and J by 4 bases, with 10 bases between the two germline ends. Study-wide points: The authors suggested that few new T cells are recruited per seasonal influenza vaccination.

V is TRBV7-8 and J is TRBJ2-5; D gene uncertain. The sample consisted of PBMCs from blood, taken more than 35 days after vaccination. The TCR sequence derives from a middle-aged man who received an inactivated influenza vaccine. CDR3 in DNA: TGTGCCAGCAGCTTAGGGGTCCGACCAGAGACCCAGTACTTC. Translation gives CASSLGVRPETQYF.